One and the same sample provided the 24 T cell receptor beta chains below, sequenced in a study of early T cells in non-severe SARS-CoV-2 infection. Each CDR3 protein gets one entry after TCRdb re-called the 5' RACE reads with MiXCR. Among roughly 64,000 distinct CDR3 sequences listed, 10% to 12% were seen once. The input for sequencing was whole blood, taken at baseline. These receptors originate from an adult who was a healthcare worker with PCR-confirmed SARS-CoV-2 infection or an uninfected control (not recorded which).

The CDR3 protein is CASSLSLGGGARDTQYF. The CDR3 DNA sequence: TGTGCCAGCAGTTTATCCTTGGGCGGGGGGGCGCGAGATACGCAGTATTTT. The chain recombines TRBV27 with TRBJ2-3, with TRBD2 identical over 9 bases. CDR1 and CDR2 (germline): MNHEY, SMNVEV (reference sequence). This CDR3 has 17 amino acids. Losses at the gene ends were 0 bases for V and 5 bases for J; bases not matched to a gene: 9.

This clonotype was detected a few times. This chain joins TRBV5-1 and TRBJ2-7; D gene unclear. Between the trimmed V and J ends, which lost 4 bases and 2 bases, there was a span of 10 bases. The CDR3 length is 13 residues. Germline lookup yields CDR1 SGHRS and CDR2 YFSETQ. The CDR3 bases are TGCGCCAGCAGCCAGAAGTCTCCCTACGAGCAGTACTTC. Amino acid sequence: CASSQKSPYEQYF.

This clonotype was counted many times. The chain is built from TRBV7-2 and TRBJ2-3; 11 positions agree with TRBD2. CDR1 and CDR2 from the germline V gene are SGHTA and FQGNSA. The V segment lost 2 bases and the J segment 8 bases; nucleotides outside the gene matches: 6. The CDR3 spans 15 residues. The chain's CDR3 is CASSLFSGGGGTQYF. CDR3 in DNA: TGTGCCAGCAGCTTATTTAGCGGGGGGGGCGGTACGCAGTATTTT. Filled out from reference TRBV7-2 and TRBJ2-3, the complete variable domain reads GAGVSQSPSNKVTEKGKDVELRCDPISGHTALYWYRQSLGQGLEFLIYFQGNSAPDKSGLPSDRFSAERTGGSVSTLTIQRTQQEDSAVYLCASSLFSGGGGTQYFGPGTRLTVL.

The CDR3 is CASSPSRRGGQETQYF. CDR3 bases: TGCGCCAGCAGCCCCTCGCGTCGGGGAGGTCAAGAGACCCAGTACTTC. The chain employs TRBV5-1 and TRBJ2-5; a possible D gene is TRBD2 (6 bases). This CDR3 has 16 residues. Germline CDR1 SGHRS, CDR2 YFSETQ. V was pared by 4 bases and J by 2 bases, with 18 bases between.

This clonotype has only a few counts. This chain joins TRBV7-6 and TRBJ2-7; D is possibly TRBD2 (6 bases). V lost 11 bases, J lost 3 bases, and 17 bases lay in between. The germline V gene has CDR1 SGHVS and CDR2 FNYEAQ. The CDR3 consists of 13 residues. CDR3 sequence reads: CAAGRGGDYEQYF. DNA of the CDR3: TGTGCCGCGGGGCGGGGTGGAGACTACGAGCAGTACTTC.

This clonotype was seen more than once but under ten times. The chain has TRBV5-6 and TRBJ2-3, with D possibly matching TRBD2 (5 bases). Germline V lookup: CDR1 SGHDT, CDR2 YYEEEE. V lost 0 bases and J 0 bases, leaving 11 bases between the germline ends. CDR3 size: 16 residues. In nucleotides, the CDR3 is TGTGCCAGCAGCTTGGCCGGAGCGGTTAGCACAGATACGCAGTATTTT. This encodes CASSLAGAVSTDTQYF.

The V call is TRBV6-2 or TRBV6-3, the J call TRBJ1-1; the D gene is possibly TRBD1 (5 bases). The germline V gene has CDR1 MNHEY and CDR2 SVGEGT. The V end lost 6 bases, the J end lost 3 bases, and 11 bases lay between the germline ends. This CDR3 region has 13 residues. The CDR3 spells CASRQSGDTEAFF. The CDR3 DNA sequence: TGTGCCAGCAGGCAGTCGGGGGACACTGAAGCTTTCTTT.

The table lists this clonotype with many counts. The chain couples TRBV9 to TRBJ2-7; either TRBD1 or TRBD2 may supply D (5 bases each). V was cut by 3 bases and J by 2 bases, with 15 bases left in between. The length of the CDR3 is 15 residues. Germline CDR1 SGDLS, CDR2 YYNGEE. CDR3 sequence: CASSATRDPTYEQYF. The CDR3 DNA sequence: TGTGCCAGCAGCGCTACCCGGGACCCCACCTACGAGCAGTACTTC.

This clonotype appeared a few times. V is TRBV7-9 and J is TRBJ1-1; D perhaps matches TRBD1 (6 bases). The V end lost 5 bases, the J end lost 7 bases, and 11 bases lay between the germline ends. Germline values: CDR1 SEHNR, CDR2 FQNEAQ (reference sequence). The CDR3 length is 12 residues. CDR3: CASSPQGDEAFF. The CDR3 DNA sequence: TGTGCCAGCAGCCCACAGGGAGATGAAGCTTTCTTT. The whole variable domain, filled in from reference TRBV7-9 and TRBJ1-1, reads DTGVSQNPRHKITKRGQNVTFRCDPISEHNRLYWYRQTLGQGPEFLTYFQNEAQLEKSRLLSDRFSAERPKGSFSTLEIQRTEQGDSAMYLCASSPQGDEAFFGQGTRLTVV.

The chain couples TRBV6-6 to TRBJ1-3; unclear D gene. Between the trimmed V and J ends, which lost 8 bases and 4 bases, there was a span of 15 bases. Germline CDR1 is MNHNY and CDR2 is SVGAGI (reference sequence). This CDR3 spans 14 amino acids. The DNA for the CDR3 is TGTGCCAGCTCATTCGGGGAACCCGGAAACACCATATATTTT. This translates into CASSFGEPGNTIYF.

This clonotype was recorded a few times. The rearrangement uses TRBV7-9 and TRBJ1-4, with 8 bases aligning to TRBD1. Germline lookup yields CDR1 SEHNR and CDR2 FQNEAQ (reference sequence). This CDR3 has 20 residues. V was clipped by 2 bases and J by 1 base; unmatched bases: 15. CDR3 residues: CASSLRLGTGQVLTNEKLFF. The CDR3, as DNA: TGTGCCAGCAGCTTACGACTAGGGACAGGTCAAGTTCTAACTAATGAAAAACTGTTTTTT.

Only a few counts were recorded for this clonotype. V gene TRBV7-2 combines with J gene TRBJ1-6; D unclear. Germline values: CDR1 SGHTA, CDR2 FQGNSA. Trimming left V 1 base short and J 7 bases short, with 8 bases between. The CDR3 is 14 residues long. CDR3 protein: CASSLGRINSPLHF. The CDR3 DNA sequence: TGTGCCAGCAGCTTAGGCAGAATCAATTCACCCCTCCACTTT.

This clonotype has just a few counts. The J gene is TRBJ2-2, the V gene TRBV20-1; 9 bases map to TRBD1. This CDR3 is built from 17 residues. Germline CDR1 reads DFQATT; CDR2 reads SNEGSKA (reference sequence). Germline trimming cut 1 base from V and 3 bases from J; bases unmatched to any gene: 9. The CDR3: CSARATGTGIDTGELFF. Here the CDR3 DNA reads TGCAGTGCTAGAGCCACCGGGACAGGGATTGACACCGGGGAGCTGTTTTTT.

The J gene is TRBJ1-1, the V gene TRBV6-1, with no clear D. This CDR3 comprises 15 residues. From germline, CDR1 is MNHNS and CDR2 SASEGT. Deletions cut 1 base from V and 1 base from J, with 10 bases between. The CDR3 is CASSEEARKNTEAFF. The CDR3 DNA reads TGTGCCAGCAGTGAAGAGGCCAGGAAGAACACTGAAGCTTTCTTT.

V and J are TRBV7-6 and TRBJ2-1; TRBD2 matches 8 bases. The CDR3 has 17 amino acids. The ends lost 2 bases at V and 5 bases at J; junction bases unmatched: 11. Germline V CDR1 and CDR2: SGHVS, FNYEAQ. The CDR3 protein is CASSLPVAGRLNNEQFF. The CDR3 DNA reads as TGTGCCAGCAGCTTACCCGTAGCGGGGCGCCTCAACAATGAGCAGTTCTTC. The full variable domain, its missing parts supplied by reference TRBV7-6 and TRBJ2-1, is GAGVSQSPRYKVTKRGQDVALRCDPISGHVSLYWYRQALGQGPEFLTYFNYEAQQDKSGLPNDRFSAERPEGSISTLTIQRTEQRDSAMYRCASSLPVAGRLNNEQFFGPGTRLTVL.

The genes are TRBV7-9 and TRBJ1-1; 7 positions agree with TRBD1. There are 15 residues in the CDR3. V lost 2 bases and J lost 5; bases outside the gene matches: 8. The germline V gene encodes CDR1 SEHNR and CDR2 FQNEAQ (reference sequence). The CDR3 sequence: CASSLLTGAGTEAFF. In DNA form, the CDR3 reads TGTGCCAGCAGCTTACTCACAGGGGCGGGAACTGAAGCTTTCTTT.

Only a few counts were recorded for this clonotype. V and J are TRBV7-8 and TRBJ2-1, with D unresolved. The germline V and J ends were trimmed by 1 base and 10 bases, with 8 bases remaining between them. The CDR3 loop spans 12 amino acids. CDR1 and CDR2 from the germline V gene are SGHVS and FQNEAQ. CDR3 nucleotide sequence: TGTGCCAGCAGCTTAGGAGCTTTCGAGCAGTTCTTC. This translates into CASSLGAFEQFF.

Of note for this clonotype: Mismatch with germline at one junction end may stem from a read error. The rearrangement joins TRBV7-2 to TRBJ2-3; maybe TRBD2 (6 bases). Germline-derived CDR1 and CDR2 are SGHTA and FQGNSA. This CDR3 comprises 13 residues. The CDR3, as DNA: TGTGCCACCAGCAGCCCTGGGGACTGGATGGAGTATTTT. Translation: CATSSPGDWMEYF.

The CDR3 loop reads CASSTGTGRREQYF. The CDR3 region has the DNA TGTGCCAGCTCAACCGGGACAGGGAGGCGCGAGCAGTACTTC. The chain couples TRBV18 to TRBJ2-7; 9 nucleotides align to TRBD1. The junction had 8 bases not matched to a gene; V was cut back by 5 bases and J by 6 bases. Germline CDR1 KGHSH, CDR2 LQKENI. There are 14 residues in the CDR3. The whole variable domain, filled in from reference TRBV18 and TRBJ2-7, reads NAGVMQNPRHLVRRRGQEARLRCSPMKGHSHVYWYRQLPEEGLKFMVYLQKENIIDESGMPKERFSAEFPKEGPSILRIQQVVRGDSAAYFCASSTGTGRREQYFGPGTRLTVT.

This clonotype was counted once. This rearrangement joins TRBV18 to TRBJ1-6, with D possibly TRBD1 on 5 matching bases. Germline V gene lookup returns CDR1 KGHSH and CDR2 LQKENI. Deletions cut 3 bases from V and 7 bases from J, with 13 bases between. The CDR3 is made up of 15 amino acids. CDR3 DNA sequence: TGTGCCAGCTCACCGGGTCTAAGGGACAATTCACCCCTCCACTTT. Protein sequence: CASSPGLRDNSPLHF.

This clonotype was observed a few times. The chain carries TRBV27 and TRBJ2-1, with D tentatively TRBD1 (6 bases). The V end was cut by 7 bases, the J end by 5 bases, with 18 bases between. CDR1 is MNHEY and CDR2 is SMNVEV in the germline V gene (reference sequence). This CDR3 region has 15 residues. CDR3 loop: CASTNRTVLNNEQFF. CDR3 bases: TGTGCCAGCACCAACCGGACAGTCCTTAACAATGAGCAGTTCTTC.

CDR3 in amino acids: CASSPWTGLNQPQHF. Here the CDR3 DNA reads TGTGCCAGCAGCCCCTGGACAGGACTTAATCAGCCCCAGCATTTT. The chain uses TRBV6-6 and TRBJ1-5; 7 bases are a match to TRBD1. The V gene end was trimmed by 6 bases and the J gene end by 4 bases; junction bases not matched to a gene: 9. This CDR3 spans 15 amino acids. The germline CDR1 and CDR2 sequences are MNHNY and SVGAGI (reference sequence).

This clonotype showed up just a few times. The chain uses TRBV11-3 and TRBJ2-3; D uncertain. The CDR3 has 14 residues. Germline values: CDR1 SGHNT, CDR2 YENEEA. The V end lost 5 bases, the J end lost 2 bases, and 11 bases lay between the germline ends. For the CDR3, the DNA is TGTGCCAGCAGCCAAGACCGAGACACAGATACGCAGTATTTT. Translation: CASSQDRDTDTQYF.

This rearrangement joins TRBV7-8 to TRBJ2-5; TRBD2 agrees at 7 bases. The CDR3 sequence is 16 residues long. Per germline, CDR1 SGHVS and CDR2 FQNEAQ. Trimming cost V 3 bases and J 2 bases; bases outside gene matches: 9. CDR3 protein: CASSFLASGDQETQYF. CDR3 DNA sequence: TGTGCCAGCAGCTTTTTGGCTAGCGGTGATCAAGAGACCCAGTACTTC.